A selection of T cell receptor beta chains follows, all from one sample in a study of beta chain features in type 1 diabetes. The repertoire was sequenced with immunoSEQ multiplex PCR; TCRdb's copy has only in-frame clones and lacks some. The data hold 900,000 or so clones, with roughly 15% observed a single time. The sample was naive CD4+ T cells from blood. The receptors stem from a young woman in good health. Each CDR3 is given with its conserved first and last residue. The order of the fields is J gene, V gene, clone size, D gene, CDR3 length, CDR3 protein, CDR3 DNA. D genes are given only for firm matches. Clone size is stated in some rows and not others, as once, few, many or a class when expanded.

J: TRBJ2-7
V: TRBV29-1
size: few
D: NA
length: 14
CDR3: CSVLLGVPVYEQYF
DNA: TGCAGCGTGCTGCTGGGGGTCCCGGTCTACGAGCAGTACTTC

J: TRBJ1-3
V: TRBV2
size: NA
D: NA
length: 14
CDR3: CASRPGQPFDTIYF
DNA: TGTGCCAGTCGTCCGGGACAACCATTTGACACCATATATTTT

J: TRBJ2-2
V: TRBV7-9
size: few
D: NA
length: 15
CDR3: CASSLKGANTGELFF
DNA: TGTGCCAGCAGCTTAAAAGGGGCGAACACCGGGGAGCTGTTTTTT

J: TRBJ2-3
V: TRBV7-2
size: few
D: NA
length: 16
CDR3: CASSLAGGLSTDTQYF
DNA: TGTGCCAGCAGCTTAGCGGGAGGATTGAGCACAGATACGCAGTATTTT

J: TRBJ2-3
V: TRBV5-1
size: NA
D: TRBD2
length: 16
CDR3: CASSFGLAGGTDTQYF
DNA: TGCGCCAGCAGCTTCGGACTAGCGGGGGGCACAGATACGCAGTATTTT

J: TRBJ2-5
V: TRBV6-1
size: NA
D: TRBD2
length: 15
CDR3: CASSRGGAAGETQYF
DNA: TGTGCCAGCTCCCGCGGGGGGGCAGCGGGGGAGACCCAGTACTTC

J: TRBJ2-1
V: TRBV6-5
size: NA
D: NA
length: 15
CDR3: CASSFREGSYNEQFF
DNA: TGTGCCAGCAGTTTTCGGGAAGGCTCCTACAATGAGCAGTTCTTC

J: TRBJ2-7
V: TRBV18
size: few
D: NA
length: 15
CDR3: CASSRGQVNSYEQYF
DNA: TGTGCCAGCTCACGAGGCCAGGTCAATTCCTACGAGCAGTACTTC

J: TRBJ1-5
V: TRBV4-2
size: NA
D: NA
length: 15
CDR3: CASSQTGTNGQPQHF
DNA: TGTGCCAGCAGCCAAACCGGGACAAATGGTCAGCCCCAGCATTTT

J: TRBJ1-2
V: TRBV14
size: few
D: NA
length: 15
CDR3: CASSQDHSSYYGYTF
DNA: TGTGCCAGCAGCCAAGATCACAGTTCATACTATGGCTACACCTTC

J: TRBJ1-2
V: TRBV7-9
size: few
D: TRBD1
length: 15
CDR3: CASSLYDGTGYGYTF
DNA: TGTGCCAGCAGCTTATATGACGGGACAGGCTATGGCTACACCTTC

J: TRBJ2-3
V: TRBV7-3
size: NA
D: TRBD1
length: 12
CDR3: CASSVIRDRLYF
DNA: TGTGCCAGCAGCGTAATCCGGGACAGGTTATATTTT

J: TRBJ2-7
V: TRBV5-1
size: NA
D: NA
length: 15
CDR3: CASSLGQGQPYEQYF
DNA: TGCGCCAGCAGCTTGGGTCAGGGTCAACCCTACGAGCAGTACTTC

J: TRBJ2-1
V: TRBV28
size: NA
D: TRBD1
length: 15
CDR3: CASSLRTGVANEQFF
DNA: TGTGCCAGCAGTTTAAGGACAGGGGTGGCCAATGAGCAGTTCTTC

J: TRBJ2-3
V: TRBV4-3
size: few
D: NA
length: 14
CDR3: CASSQVVGTDTQYF
DNA: TGCGCCAGCAGCCAAGTAGTAGGGACAGATACGCAGTATTTT

J: TRBJ1-5
V: TRBV27
size: once
D: NA
length: 15
CDR3: CASKPDQDSNQPQHF
DNA: TGTGCCAGCAAGCCCGATCAGGATAGCAATCAGCCCCAGCATTTT

J: TRBJ1-2
V: TRBV5-4
size: NA
D: NA
length: 13
CDR3: CASSFQGVNGYTF
DNA: TGTGCCAGCAGCTTTCAGGGAGTGAATGGCTACACCTTC

J: TRBJ1-5
V: TRBV2
size: few
D: NA
length: 17
CDR3: CASSLTDSSYSNQPQHF
DNA: TGTGCCAGCAGCCTGACGGATTCAAGTTATAGCAATCAGCCCCAGCATTTT

J: TRBJ2-6
V: TRBV7-9
size: NA
D: NA
length: 19
CDR3: CASSLDLGRTDSGANVLTF
DNA: TGTGCCAGCAGCTTAGATCTTGGGAGGACAGACTCTGGGGCCAACGTCCTGACTTTC

J: TRBJ2-5
V: TRBV7-9
size: NA
D: TRBD2
length: 16
CDR3: CASSLDLAGLQETQYF
DNA: TGTGCCAGCAGCTTAGATCTAGCGGGTCTCCAAGAGACCCAGTACTTC

J: TRBJ2-4
V: TRBV28
size: NA
D: TRBD2
length: 16
CDR3: CASSLSSGSGKNIQYF
DNA: TGTGCCAGCAGTTTGAGCAGCGGGAGTGGCAAAAACATTCAGTACTTC

J: TRBJ1-1
V: TRBV7-2
size: NA
D: NA
length: 14
CDR3: CASSLSPLYTEAFF
DNA: TGTGCCAGCAGCTTAAGTCCTCTGTACACTGAAGCTTTCTTT

J: TRBJ2-7
V: TRBV7-2
size: NA
D: NA
length: 15
CDR3: CASSMQTGIVIEQYF
DNA: TGTGCCAGCAGCATGCAGACAGGCATCGTGATCGAGCAGTACTTC

J: TRBJ2-7
V: TRBV7-6
size: few
D: NA
length: 18
CDR3: CASSLLPPTATSSYEQYF
DNA: TGTGCCAGCAGCCTATTACCCCCTACAGCGACAAGCTCCTACGAGCAGTACTTC

J: TRBJ2-4
V: TRBV19
size: few
D: NA
length: 17
CDR3: CASTPGQTGLAKNIQYF
DNA: TGTGCCAGTACCCCCGGACAAACCGGACTAGCCAAAAACATTCAGTACTTC

J: TRBJ2-7
V: TRBV28
size: NA
D: NA
length: 15
CDR3: CASSSWGDATYEQYF
DNA: TGTGCCAGCAGTTCATGGGGGGACGCAACCTACGAGCAGTACTTC

J: TRBJ2-3
V: TRBV4-2
size: few
D: TRBD1
length: 20
CDR3: CASSQDLSGRRQGVRDTQYF
DNA: TGTGCCAGCAGCCAAGATTTGTCCGGTAGAAGACAGGGGGTGAGGGATACGCAGTATTTT

J: TRBJ2-7
V: TRBV6-6
size: few
D: TRBD2
length: 15
CDR3: CASSTTSGRNYEQYF
DNA: TGTGCCAGCAGCACGACTAGCGGGAGAAACTACGAGCAGTACTTC

J: TRBJ2-7
V: TRBV10-3
size: NA
D: TRBD1
length: 16
CDR3: CATKGQGPVTDYEQYF
DNA: TGTGCCACAAAAGGACAGGGGCCAGTGACCGACTACGAGCAGTACTTC